This T cell receptor beta chain was recovered during a study of T cells in Graves' hyperthyroidism and ophthalmopathy. This clonotype was seen at least ten times. The antigen is not known. Each diagnosis was grounded in clinical symptoms, serum thyroxine and TRAb, thyroid ultrasound, and orbital computed tomography. Researchers took RNA transcripts and amplified the TCR beta CDR3 regions from them. A first-round RT-PCR of the TCR CDR3 used the HTBI primer set. From the multiplex PCR reads, TCRdb called clonotypes with MiXCR, one entry per CDR3 protein. The sample records around 270,000 distinct CDR3 sequences, roughly 19% being singletons. Study observations and caveats: Blood also contained most expanded thyroid clonotypes above 0.001.

The CDR3 spans 17 residues. V shed 5 bases, J shed 1 base, and the junction held 10 bases outside the gene matches. Germline V gene data show CDR1 as SGHTA and CDR2 as FQGTGA. This receptor was obtained from a man aged 50-59 years with Graves' ophthalmopathy. Material for sequencing was blood. The rearrangement joins TRBV7-3 to TRBJ2-2; TRBD1 matches at 7 bases. The CDR3 region is CASSPHGQAKNTGELFF. CDR3 bases: TGTGCCAGCAGCCCCCATGGACAGGCCAAGAACACCGGGGAGCTGTTTTTT.